A single sample gave rise to the 17 T cell receptor beta chains below, sequenced in a study of blood T cell repertoires in COVID-19. Measured with immunoSEQ multiplex PCR; TCRdb has only the in-frame clones, and not every one. The table lists around 100,000 clones, roughly 80% of them singletons. The material sequenced was peripheral blood. All receptors come from a woman in her 70s with acute or convalescent COVID-19.

This chain joins TRBV30 and TRBJ2-7; 8 bases map to TRBD2. V lost 1 base and J lost 4; bases outside the gene matches: 6. The CDR3 is made up of 14 amino acids. CDR1 GTSNPN and CDR2 SVGIG come from the germline V gene (reference sequence). For the CDR3, the DNA is TGTGCCTGGAGTGGGGTAGCGGGGATGTACGAGCAGTACTTC. Amino acids: CAWSGVAGMYEQYF.

This chain connects TRBV7-8 to TRBJ1-6; D not certain. Trimming took 5 bases from V and 7 from J, leaving 9 bases between them. This CDR3 spans 13 amino acids. Germline CDR1 SGHVS, CDR2 FQNEAQ. In DNA form, the CDR3 reads TGTGCCAGCAGCAACAACGGGAATTCACCCCTCCACTTT. The encoded protein is CASSNNGNSPLHF.

This chain connects TRBV13 to TRBJ1-2, with D perhaps TRBD1 (5 bases). Trimming stripped 7 bases from V and 4 bases from J, with 7 bases between. Per the germline V gene, CDR1 is PRHDT and CDR2 is FYEKMQ (reference sequence). This CDR3 spans 11 amino acids. Here the CDR3 reads CASKGFYGYTF. DNA for the CDR3: TGTGCCAGCAAGGGGTTCTATGGCTACACCTTC.

This chain joins TRBV5-6 and TRBJ1-2, with 11 bases lining up with TRBD1. This CDR3 is 14 amino acids long. Germline CDR1 SGHDT, CDR2 YYEEEE. Trimming removed 1 base from V and 8 bases from J; junction bases left unmatched: 4. The CDR3 nucleotides read TGTGCCAGCAGCTTGTCGGACAGGGGGCTGGGCTACACCTTC. Protein sequence: CASSLSDRGLGYTF.

V usage is TRBV28 and J usage is TRBJ2-3; D might be TRBD2 (6 bases). This CDR3 spans 15 amino acids. The ends were cut back, 4 bases at V and 4 bases at J, with 15 bases in the middle. The germline V gene has CDR1 MDHEN and CDR2 SYDVKM. The CDR3 sequence: CASSSPGELADTQYF. The DNA of the CDR3 is TGTGCCAGCAGTTCCCCGGGGGAATTAGCAGATACGCAGTATTTT.

The V gene is TRBV12-3 or TRBV12-4, the J gene TRBJ1-1, with a possible D match to TRBD1 (6 bases). Trimming took off 6 bases at V and 5 bases at J, with 10 bases between the two ends. The CDR3 runs 12 residues. The CDR3 DNA reads as TGTGCCAGCAGCTCAGGGGTTACTGAAGCTTTCTTT. Residues: CASSSGVTEAFF.

The table lists this clone with a count of one. The J gene is TRBJ1-1, the V gene TRBV7-8; D is unresolved. CDR1 is SGHVS and CDR2 is FQNEAQ in the germline V gene. V lost 3 bases and J lost 1, with 6 bases in between. CDR3 length equals 13 residues. CDR3 DNA: TGTGCCAGCAGCTTGGACTCGAACACTGAAGCTTTCTTT. As protein: CASSLDSNTEAFF.

The J gene is TRBJ1-5, the V gene TRBV12-5; the D gene is possibly TRBD1 (5 bases). The germline gives CDR1 LGHNT, CDR2 FRNRAP. The CDR3 runs 14 residues. Trimming removed 5 bases from V and 7 bases from J, with 15 bases in between. As DNA, the CDR3 is TGTGCTAGTGGTGCCGGGGGGATAGGACAGCCCCAGCATTTT. Translated, it gives CASGAGGIGQPQHF. The entire variable domain, with the rest obtained from reference TRBV12-5 and TRBJ1-5, is as follows: DARVTQTPRHKVTEMGQEVTMRCQPILGHNTVFWYRQTMMQGLELLAYFRNRAPLDDSGMPKDRFSAEMPDATLATLKIQPSEPRDSAVYFCASGAGGIGQPQHFGDGTRLSIL.

This clone was observed once. This chain connects TRBV15 to TRBJ2-5, with D perhaps matching TRBD2 (5 bases). The CDR3 totals 15 residues. V lost 1 base and J lost 4, with 13 bases in between. CDR1 LNHNV and CDR2 YYDKDF come from the germline V gene (reference sequence). Here the CDR3 DNA reads TGTGCCACCAGCAGAGGACCCCGGGGTGGAGAGACCCAGTACTTC. Translated, it gives CATSRGPRGGETQYF.

The genes are TRBV14 and TRBJ1-3; tentative D call: TRBD1 (5 bases). Looked up from germline, CDR1 is SGHDN and CDR2 is FVKESK. The germline V and J ends were trimmed by 1 base and 7 bases, with 14 bases remaining between them. The CDR3 extends over 15 amino acids. The chain's CDR3 is CASSQGTGVVNTIYF. As DNA, the CDR3 is TGTGCCAGCAGCCAAGGAACAGGCGTGGTGAACACCATATATTTT. Variable domain in full (rest from reference TRBV14 and TRBJ1-3): EAGVTQFPSHSVIEKGQTVTLRCDPISGHDNLYWYRRVMGKEIKFLLHFVKESKQDESGMPNNRFLAERTGGTYSTLKVQPAELEDSGVYFCASSQGTGVVNTIYFGEGSWLTVV.

J is TRBJ2-1 and V is TRBV4-2, with 8 bases that match TRBD2. This CDR3 region has 16 residues. J was trimmed by 8 bases and V by 0 bases; bases with no gene match: 9. Germline V gene data show CDR1 as LGHNA and CDR2 as YNFKEQ. CDR3 DNA: TGTGCCAGCAGCCAAGAACCAGCGGGAGTGTCAGATGAGCAGTTCTTC. Protein: CASSQEPAGVSDEQFF.

The chain has TRBV19 and TRBJ2-5, with 8 nucleotides matching TRBD1. The CDR3 length is 13 residues. V trimming: 5 bases; J trimming: 1 base; junction bases outside the gene matches: 0. Germline loops: CDR1 LNHDA, CDR2 SQIVND (reference sequence). The chain's CDR3 is CASSDRGQETQYF. As DNA, the CDR3 is TGTGCCAGTAGTGACAGGGGCCAAGAGACCCAGTACTTC.

J is TRBJ1-5 and V is TRBV10-3; TRBD1 agrees at 7 bases. The CDR3 spans 15 residues. Germline trimming cut 3 bases from V and 7 bases from J; bases unmatched to any gene: 9. Germline V lookup: CDR1 ENHRY, CDR2 SYGVKD. The CDR3 here is CAISDEGQAQQPQHF. The CDR3 DNA reads TGTGCCATCAGTGATGAAGGACAGGCACAACAGCCCCAGCATTTT.

This clone showed up just once. CDR3 protein: CASSGGGDNEQFF. The CDR3 DNA reads TGCGCATCTAGCGGGGGTGGGGACAATGAGCAGTTCTTC. The chain uses TRBV4-1 and TRBJ2-1, with 10 bases matching TRBD2. This CDR3 region has 13 residues. The germline CDR1 and CDR2 sequences are MGHRA and YSYEKL.

The chain joins TRBV7-9 to TRBJ1-1; maybe TRBD1 (6 bases). Germline V gene lookup returns CDR1 SEHNR and CDR2 FQNEAQ (reference sequence). V lost 6 bases and J 2 bases, leaving 13 bases between the germline ends. This CDR3 is built from 14 residues. The CDR3, as DNA: TGTGCCAGCAGTAAGGACAGCGGAAACACTGAAGCTTTCTTT. This encodes CASSKDSGNTEAFF.

The rearrangement links TRBV7-3 to TRBJ2-3; D gene uncertain. The CDR3 extends over 13 amino acids. CDR1 SGHTA and CDR2 FQGTGA come from the germline V gene. Between the trimmed V and J ends, which lost 5 bases and 2 bases, there was a span of 8 bases. CDR3 DNA: TGTGCCAGCAGCCAAGCAACCACAGATACGCAGTATTTT. Its translation: CASSQATTDTQYF.

The chain links TRBV11-3 to TRBJ2-1, with 9 nucleotides matching TRBD1. The germline CDR1 and CDR2 sequences are SGHNT and YENEEA. This CDR3 comprises 15 residues. J was trimmed by 4 bases and V by 5 bases; bases with no gene match: 6. CDR3 region: CASSLRTGEYNEQFF. The DNA of the CDR3 is TGTGCCAGCAGCCTACGGACAGGGGAATACAATGAGCAGTTCTTC.